This entry is about one T cell receptor beta chain. Antigen: not known. Germline CDR1 reads SGHRS; CDR2 reads YFSETQ. J gave up 1 base and V 4 bases, and 10 bases lay outside the gene matches. The CDR3 covers 18 residues. The data belong to a study of cytomegalovirus exposure and HLA in healthy donors. Study results and limitations: Later analysis placed DRB1 highest and HLA-C lowest in TCR association rates, which differed by HLA locus.

Use of 60 Vbeta and 13 Jbeta primers characterized the PCR. Method: immunoSEQ multiplex PCR; TCRdb's copy keeps in-frame clones and lacks some. The table lists 90,000 to 120,000 clones, 82% of them singletons. Sequencing was performed on PBMCs. The chain combines TRBV5-1 with TRBJ1-5; 11 positions agree with TRBD1. The receptor's source is a man younger than 40 in good health and CMV-seropositive. As DNA, the CDR3 is TGCGCCAGCAGCCCAGGCACCGGGACAGGGGGAAGCAATCAGCCCCAGCATTTT. Protein: CASSPGTGTGGSNQPQHF.